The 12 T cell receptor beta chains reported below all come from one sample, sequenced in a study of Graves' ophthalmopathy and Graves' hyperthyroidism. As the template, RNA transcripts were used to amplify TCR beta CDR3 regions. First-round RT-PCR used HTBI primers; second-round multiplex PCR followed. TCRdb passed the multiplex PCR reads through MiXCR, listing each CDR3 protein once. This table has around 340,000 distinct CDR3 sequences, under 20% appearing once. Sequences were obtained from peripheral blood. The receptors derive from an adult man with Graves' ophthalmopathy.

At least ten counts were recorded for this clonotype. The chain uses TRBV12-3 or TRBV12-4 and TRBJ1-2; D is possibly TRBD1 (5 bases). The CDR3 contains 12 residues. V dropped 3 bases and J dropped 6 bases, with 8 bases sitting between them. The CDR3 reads CASSFSGNGYTF. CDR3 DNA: TGTGCCAGCAGTTTTTCAGGGAATGGCTACACCTTC.

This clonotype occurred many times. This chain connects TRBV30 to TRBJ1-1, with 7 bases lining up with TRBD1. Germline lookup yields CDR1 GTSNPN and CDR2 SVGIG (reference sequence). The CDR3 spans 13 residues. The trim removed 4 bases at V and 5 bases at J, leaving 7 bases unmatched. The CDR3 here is CAWNPGGRTEAFF. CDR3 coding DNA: TGTGCCTGGAACCCAGGGGGGAGGACTGAAGCTTTCTTT. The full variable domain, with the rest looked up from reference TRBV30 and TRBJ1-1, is SQTIHQWPATLVQPVGSPLSLECTVEGTSNPNLYWYRQAAGRGLQLLFYSVGIGQISSEVPQNLSASRPQDRQFILSSKKLLLSDSGFYLCAWNPGGRTEAFFGQGTRLTVV.

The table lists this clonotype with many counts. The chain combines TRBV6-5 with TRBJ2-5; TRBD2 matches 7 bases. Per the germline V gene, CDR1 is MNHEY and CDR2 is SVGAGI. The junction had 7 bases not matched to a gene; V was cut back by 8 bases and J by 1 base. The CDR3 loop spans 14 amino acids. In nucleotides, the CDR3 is TGTGCCAGCGGGGGGGTCAACCTCCAAGAGACCCAGTACTTC. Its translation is CASGGVNLQETQYF.

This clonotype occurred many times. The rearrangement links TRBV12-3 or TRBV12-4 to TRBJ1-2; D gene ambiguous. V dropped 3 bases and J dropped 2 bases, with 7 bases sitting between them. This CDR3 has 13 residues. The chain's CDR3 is CASSLEPNYGYTF. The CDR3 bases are TGTGCCAGCAGTTTGGAACCGAACTATGGCTACACCTTC.

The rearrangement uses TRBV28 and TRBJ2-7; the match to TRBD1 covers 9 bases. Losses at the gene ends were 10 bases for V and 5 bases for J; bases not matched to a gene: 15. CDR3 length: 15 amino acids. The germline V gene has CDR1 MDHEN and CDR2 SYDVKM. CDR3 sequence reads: CATQILGQGNDEQYF. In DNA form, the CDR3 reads TGTGCCACCCAGATCTTAGGACAGGGGAACGACGAGCAGTACTTC.

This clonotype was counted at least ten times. Written as DNA, the CDR3 is TGTGCCAGTAGTATAGGGGGCACCGGGGAGCTGTTTTTT. It translates to CASSIGGTGELFF. The chain links TRBV19 to TRBJ2-2; D is uncertain. The germline V gene has CDR1 LNHDA and CDR2 SQIVND (reference sequence). V lost 1 base to trimming and J lost 4 bases, with 4 bases between them. The length of the CDR3 is 13 residues.

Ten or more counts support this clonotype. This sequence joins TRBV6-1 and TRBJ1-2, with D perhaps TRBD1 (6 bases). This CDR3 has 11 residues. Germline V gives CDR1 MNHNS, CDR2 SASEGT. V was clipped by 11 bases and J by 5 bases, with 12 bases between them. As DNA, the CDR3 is TGTGCCGTAACCGGGACATATGGCTACACCTTC. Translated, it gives CAVTGTYGYTF.

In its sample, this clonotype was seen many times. The CDR3 loop reads CASSPRTGRTGELFF. The CDR3 DNA reads TGTGCCAGCAGCCCAAGGACGGGGAGGACCGGGGAGCTGTTTTTT. The chain has TRBV2 and TRBJ2-2; possible D gene TRBD2, 6 bases. Germline-derived CDR1 and CDR2 are SNHLY and FYNNEI. The CDR3 extends over 15 amino acids. The germline V and J ends were trimmed by 6 bases and 5 bases, with 16 bases remaining between them. Complete variable domain (other parts from reference TRBV2 and TRBJ2-2): EPEVTQTPSHQVTQMGQEVILRCVPISNHLYFYWYRQILGQKVEFLVSFYNNEISEKSEIFDDQFSVERPDGSNFTLKIRSTKLEDSAMYFCASSPRTGRTGELFFGEGSRLTVL.

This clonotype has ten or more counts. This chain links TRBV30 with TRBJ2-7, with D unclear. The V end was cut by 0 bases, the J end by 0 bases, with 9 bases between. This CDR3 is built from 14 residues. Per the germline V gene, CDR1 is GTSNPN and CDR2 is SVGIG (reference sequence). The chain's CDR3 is CAWSVLLFSYEQYF. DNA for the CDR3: TGTGCCTGGAGTGTACTTCTCTTCTCCTACGAGCAGTACTTC. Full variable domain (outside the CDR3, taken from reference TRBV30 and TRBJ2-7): SQTIHQWPATLVQPVGSPLSLECTVEGTSNPNLYWYRQAAGRGLQLLFYSVGIGQISSEVPQNLSASRPQDRQFILSSKKLLLSDSGFYLCAWSVLLFSYEQYFGPGTRLTVT.

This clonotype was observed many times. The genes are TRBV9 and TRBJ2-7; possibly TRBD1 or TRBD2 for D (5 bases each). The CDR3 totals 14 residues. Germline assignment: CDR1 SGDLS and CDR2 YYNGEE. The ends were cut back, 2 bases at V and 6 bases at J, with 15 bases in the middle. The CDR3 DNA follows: TGTGCCAGCAGCGTCGGGACCCCAAGCGGCGAGCAGTACTTC. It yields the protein CASSVGTPSGEQYF. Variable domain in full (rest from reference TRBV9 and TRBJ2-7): DSGVTQTPKHLITATGQRVTLRCSPRSGDLSVYWYQQSLDQGLQFLIQYYNGEERAKGNILERFSAQQFPDLHSELNLSSLELGDSALYFCASSVGTPSGEQYFGPGTRLTVT.

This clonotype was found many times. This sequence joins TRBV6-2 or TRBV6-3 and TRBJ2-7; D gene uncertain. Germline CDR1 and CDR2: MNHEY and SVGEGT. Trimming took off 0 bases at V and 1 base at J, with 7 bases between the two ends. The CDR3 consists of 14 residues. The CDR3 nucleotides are TGTGCCAGCAGTTACTCAGTGGCGTCCTACGAGCAGTACTTC. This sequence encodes CASSYSVASYEQYF.

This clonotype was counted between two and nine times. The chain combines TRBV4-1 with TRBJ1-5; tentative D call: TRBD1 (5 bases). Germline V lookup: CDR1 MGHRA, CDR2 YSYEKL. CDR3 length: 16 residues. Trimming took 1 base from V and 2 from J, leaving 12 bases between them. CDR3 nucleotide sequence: TGCGCCAGCAGCCAAGTGGGTCGGGGCCGCAATCAGCCCCAGCATTTT. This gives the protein CASSQVGRGRNQPQHF.